These 14 T cell receptor beta chains came from one sample sequenced in a study of cytomegalovirus exposure and HLA in healthy donors. The PCR employed 60 Vbeta primers together with 13 Jbeta primers. The data were produced by immunoSEQ multiplex PCR, yet TCRdb's version contains in-frame clones alone and is incomplete. Here the sample spans 120,000 or so clones, about 8.6% being singletons. Sequenced: PBMCs. Source of these receptors: a woman aged 40 to 49 in good health and CMV-seropositive.

This chain connects TRBV2 to TRBJ2-7; TRBD1 is a possible D gene (6 bases). Trimming shortened V by 6 bases and J by 0 bases, and 9 bases separated the two germline ends. This CDR3 comprises 13 residues. Germline V CDR1 and CDR2: SNHLY, FYNNEI. Here the CDR3 DNA reads TGTGCCAGCAGCCAGGGGTACTCCTACGAGCAGTACTTC. It encodes CASSQGYSYEQYF. Full variable domain (missing parts from reference TRBV2 and TRBJ2-7): EPEVTQTPSHQVTQMGQEVILRCVPISNHLYFYWYRQILGQKVEFLVSFYNNEISEKSEIFDDQFSVERPDGSNFTLKIRSTKLEDSAMYFCASSQGYSYEQYFGPGTRLTVT.

V is TRBV18 and J is TRBJ2-7, with 9 bases identical to TRBD1. Per germline, CDR1 KGHSH and CDR2 LQKENI. Losses at the gene ends were 5 bases for V and 3 bases for J; bases not matched to a gene: 5. The CDR3 is 14 amino acids. For the CDR3, the DNA is TGTGCCAGCTCAGTGGGACAGGGTAACTACGAGCAGTACTTC. Its protein product is CASSVGQGNYEQYF.

The J gene is TRBJ2-5, the V gene TRBV12-5; TRBD2 aligns across 14 bases. Trimming took 1 base from V and 7 from J; bases not matched to a gene: 5. The germline V gene encodes CDR1 LGHNT and CDR2 FRNRAP. This CDR3 is built from 16 residues. This chain's CDR3 is CASGLGLAGGPGTQYF. CDR3 sequence (DNA): TGTGCTAGTGGTTTGGGACTAGCGGGGGGGCCGGGGACCCAGTACTTC. The variable domain in full, with the rest retrieved from reference TRBV12-5 and TRBJ2-5, is DARVTQTPRHKVTEMGQEVTMRCQPILGHNTVFWYRQTMMQGLELLAYFRNRAPLDDSGMPKDRFSAEMPDATLATLKIQPSEPRDSAVYFCASGLGLAGGPGTQYFGPGTRLLVL.

This clone was counted only a few times. The chain is built from TRBV7-9 and TRBJ2-3; TRBD1 matches at 10 bases. Trimming took 1 base from V and 5 from J; bases not matched to a gene: 9. CDR1 and CDR2 from the germline V gene are SEHNR and FQNEAQ (reference sequence). The CDR3 runs 17 residues. CDR3 protein: CASSLGRRTGGEDTQYF. The CDR3, as DNA: TGTGCCAGCAGCTTAGGCCGTAGGACAGGGGGGGAAGATACGCAGTATTTT.

This clone was counted between two and nine times. This chain links TRBV10-2 with TRBJ2-1; TRBD1 matches 7 bases. The CDR3 spans 10 residues. J was trimmed by 12 bases and V by 7 bases; bases with no gene match: 3. CDR1 is WSHSY and CDR2 is SAAADI in the germline V gene. The CDR3 region has the DNA TGCGCCAGCACCGGGACAGTGCAGTTCTTC. Amino acids: CASTGTVQFF.

This sequence joins TRBV4-1 and TRBJ1-2; TRBD1 matches at 9 bases. The CDR3 totals 16 residues. Germline V gene lookup returns CDR1 MGHRA and CDR2 YSYEKL. Trimming at V came to 0 bases and at J to 8 bases, leaving 10 bases not matched to a gene. CDR3: CASSQDGRDRVNGYTF. The CDR3 nucleotides read TGCGCCAGCAGCCAAGATGGCCGGGACAGGGTTAACGGCTACACCTTC.

This clone was seen more than once but under ten times. CDR3 DNA sequence: TGCGCCAGCAGCTTCCCCGGGACTAGGGACGCAGATACGCAGTATTTT. It specifies CASSFPGTRDADTQYF. V usage is TRBV5-1 and J usage is TRBJ2-3, with 8 bases lining up with TRBD2. Germline CDR1 SGHRS, CDR2 YFSETQ. The V segment lost 2 bases and the J segment 4 bases; nucleotides outside the gene matches: 9. The CDR3 consists of 16 residues.

The V call is TRBV2, the J call TRBJ1-5; a weak D match, TRBD1 (6 bases). With 6 bases removed from V and 4 bases from J, the gap between germline ends came to 13 bases. Looked up from germline, CDR1 is SNHLY and CDR2 is FYNNEI. CDR3 length: 14 amino acids. The CDR3 DNA follows: TGTGCCAGCAGAGACAGGTCAGGTAATCAGCCCCAGCATTTT. It yields the protein CASRDRSGNQPQHF.

The sample holds a few counts of this clone. V gene TRBV6-1 combines with J gene TRBJ2-7; 9 bases are a match to TRBD1. The V segment lost 1 base and the J segment 5 bases; nucleotides outside the gene matches: 9. Germline CDR1 reads MNHNS; CDR2 reads SASEGT. The CDR3 has 16 amino acids. The CDR3 reads CASSEDPGTGFDEQYF. The CDR3 DNA reads TGTGCCAGCAGTGAAGACCCCGGGACAGGGTTTGACGAGCAGTACTTC.

This clone was observed a handful of times. As DNA, the CDR3 is TGTGCCAGTGCTAGCGGTTTCTCCTACAATGAGCAGTTCTTC. Residues: CASASGFSYNEQFF. The genes are TRBV19 and TRBJ2-1; 7 bases are a match to TRBD2. The CDR3 spans 14 residues. Germline-derived CDR1 and CDR2 are LNHDA and SQIVND (reference sequence). Trimming took 8 bases from V and 0 from J; bases not matched to a gene: 4.

This clone was recorded a few times. CDR3 protein: CASSVGSIGYTF. DNA for the CDR3: TGTGCCAGCAGCGTAGGGAGCATCGGCTACACCTTC. The J gene is TRBJ1-2, the V gene TRBV9, with no clear D. Germline-derived CDR1 and CDR2 are SGDLS and YYNGEE. The CDR3 is 12 amino acids. Trimming pared 0 bases from V and 8 bases from J, leaving 8 bases between.

This clone showed up just a few times. This rearrangement joins TRBV11-3 to TRBJ2-7; TRBD1 matches 10 bases. Unmatched junction bases numbered 11, after V lost 5 bases and J lost 7 bases. Germline assignment: CDR1 SGHNT and CDR2 YENEEA. The CDR3 sequence is 15 residues long. Here the CDR3 reads CASSPGTGAFKEQYF. The CDR3 DNA follows: TGTGCCAGCAGCCCCGGGACAGGGGCTTTCAAGGAGCAGTACTTC.

The V gene is TRBV11-2, the J gene TRBJ2-7, with D possibly matching TRBD2 (6 bases). Trimming pared 2 bases from V and 6 bases from J, leaving 14 bases between. The germline V gene encodes CDR1 SGHAT and CDR2 FQNNGV. This CDR3 is 14 amino acids long. CDR3 nucleotides: TGTGCCAGCAGCTTAAATAGGGGACTCTCCGAGCAGTACTTC. Amino acid sequence: CASSLNRGLSEQYF.

The CDR3 DNA sequence: TGTGCCAGCAGCTTGGCCCTCGGACAGGAGGGAAAACTGTTTTTT. Translating it yields CASSLALGQEGKLFF. The chain has TRBV5-4 and TRBJ1-4, with TRBD1 matching 7 bases. Germline CDR1 and CDR2: SGHNT and YYREEE (reference sequence). J was trimmed by 10 bases and V by 0 bases; bases with no gene match: 9. This CDR3 is built from 15 residues.